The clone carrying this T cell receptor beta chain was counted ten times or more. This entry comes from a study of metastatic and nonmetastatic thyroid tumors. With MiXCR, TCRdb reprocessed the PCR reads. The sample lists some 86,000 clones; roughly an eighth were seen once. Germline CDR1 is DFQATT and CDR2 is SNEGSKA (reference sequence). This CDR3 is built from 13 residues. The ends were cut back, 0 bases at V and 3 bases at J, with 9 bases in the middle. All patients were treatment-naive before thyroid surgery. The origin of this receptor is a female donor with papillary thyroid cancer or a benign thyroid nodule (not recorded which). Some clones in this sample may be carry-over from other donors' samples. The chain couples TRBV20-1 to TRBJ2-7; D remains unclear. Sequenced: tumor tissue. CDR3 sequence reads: CSARDNSDYEQYF. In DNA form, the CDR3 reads TGCAGTGCTAGAGATAACTCCGACTACGAGCAGTACTTC.